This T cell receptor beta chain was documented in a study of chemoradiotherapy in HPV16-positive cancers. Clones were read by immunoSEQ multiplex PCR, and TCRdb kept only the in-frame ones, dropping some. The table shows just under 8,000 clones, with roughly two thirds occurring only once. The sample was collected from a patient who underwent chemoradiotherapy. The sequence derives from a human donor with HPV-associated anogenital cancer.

CDR3 nucleotide sequence: TGTGCCAGCAGCTTGGAGCTTGTCCCAGTCTATGGCTACACCTTC. As protein: CASSLELVPVYGYTF. The chain carries TRBV7-6 and TRBJ1-2; D unclear. Germline V gives CDR1 SGHVS, CDR2 FNYEAQ. The CDR3 totals 15 residues. V dropped 3 bases and J dropped 4 bases, with 15 bases sitting between them.